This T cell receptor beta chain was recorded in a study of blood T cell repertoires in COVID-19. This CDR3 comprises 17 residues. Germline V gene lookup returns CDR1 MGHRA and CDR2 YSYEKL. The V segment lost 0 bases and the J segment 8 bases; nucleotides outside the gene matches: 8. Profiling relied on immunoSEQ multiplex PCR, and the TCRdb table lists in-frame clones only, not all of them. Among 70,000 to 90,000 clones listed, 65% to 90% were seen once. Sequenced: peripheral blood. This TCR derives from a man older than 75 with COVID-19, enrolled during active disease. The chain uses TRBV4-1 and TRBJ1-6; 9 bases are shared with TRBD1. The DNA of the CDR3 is TGCGCCAGCAGCCAAGAATTCGGGACAGGGCTAGATTCACCCCTCCACTTT. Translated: CASSQEFGTGLDSPLHF.